A single sample gave rise to the 16 T cell receptor beta chains below, sequenced in a study of OX40 agonist ivuxolimab in advanced cancers. Sequenced by immunoSEQ multiplex PCR; TCRdb stores in-frame clones only, minus some. The table records 55,000 to 80,000 clones, 92% of them present only once. Sequencing used CD4+ or CD8+ T cells sorted from blood, obtained in a trial of the OX40 agonist ivuxolimab. The source of these receptors is an adult with an advanced solid tumor such as melanoma, head and neck, liver or kidney cancer.

CDR3 region: CASRLVSGQGTEQYF. CDR3 bases: TGTGCCAGCAGGCTCGTTTCGGGACAGGGGACCGAGCAGTACTTC. The chain couples TRBV6-1 to TRBJ2-7, with 10 bases matching TRBD1. V shed 6 bases and J 6 bases; nucleotides not matched to a gene: 11. This CDR3 has 15 amino acids. The germline V gene encodes CDR1 MNHNS and CDR2 SASEGT.

The chain recombines TRBV9 with TRBJ2-2; no reliable D call. Germline CDR1 SGDLS, CDR2 YYNGEE. The CDR3 loop spans 15 amino acids. Trimming removed 0 bases at V and 1 base at J, with 7 bases between. The chain's CDR3 is CASSVASQNTGELFF. The DNA of the CDR3 is TGTGCCAGCAGCGTAGCTTCCCAGAACACCGGGGAGCTGTTTTTT.

The chain uses TRBV5-1 and TRBJ2-3; D remains unclear. CDR3 length: 14 residues. Germline values: CDR1 SGHRS, CDR2 YFSETQ. V lost 5 bases, J lost 2 bases, and 12 bases lay in between. CDR3 nucleotide sequence: TGCGCCAGCAGGACCAATCCAGCCACAGATACGCAGTATTTT. It translates to CASRTNPATDTQYF. Supplemented by reference TRBV5-1 and TRBJ2-3, the full variable domain reads KAGVTQTPRYLIKTRGQQVTLSCSPISGHRSVSWYQQTPGQGLQFLFEYFSETQRNKGNFPGRFSGRQFSNSRSEMNVSTLELGDSALYLCASRTNPATDTQYFGPGTRLTVL.

Points on this clone: Other DNA sequences in the same sample also yield this CDR3. The rearrangement uses TRBV29-1 and TRBJ2-2, with 8 nucleotides matching TRBD2. Losses at the gene ends were 8 bases for V and 8 bases for J; bases not matched to a gene: 16. Germline CDR1 is SQVTM and CDR2 is ANQGSEA. CDR3 length: 15 residues. CDR3 coding DNA: TGCAGCTTCCGGGGGGGGGCAGGGAGTTTAGGGGAGCTGTTTTTT. Translating it yields CSFRGGAGSLGELFF.

The chain combines TRBV20-1 with TRBJ2-5, with D uncertain. This CDR3 is 11 amino acids long. With 3 bases removed from V and 5 bases from J, the gap between germline ends came to 7 bases. CDR1 DFQATT and CDR2 SNEGSKA come from the germline V gene (reference sequence). CDR3: CSARPSETQYF. CDR3 bases: TGCAGTGCTAGGCCTTCGGAGACCCAGTACTTC.

The chain joins TRBV5-4 to TRBJ2-7, with TRBD2 matching 9 bases. Germline V gives CDR1 SGHNT, CDR2 YYREEE (reference sequence). V gave up 4 bases and J gave up 0 bases; unmatched junction bases: 8. This CDR3 spans 16 amino acids. CDR3 residues: CASSKGLASSSYEQYF. The CDR3 DNA reads TGTGCCAGCAGCAAAGGACTAGCGTCCAGCTCCTACGAGCAGTACTTC.

This chain uses TRBV6-1 with TRBJ1-3; D is ambiguous. V gave up 9 bases and J gave up 2 bases, with 11 bases separating them. The CDR3 totals 13 residues. Germline V lookup: CDR1 MNHNS, CDR2 SASEGT. CDR3 amino acids: CASTTAAGNTIYF. The DNA of the CDR3 is TGTGCCAGTACGACTGCTGCTGGAAACACCATATATTTT.

This clone came up once. The chain links TRBV6-5 to TRBJ1-2; TRBD1 matches 7 bases. CDR1 is MNHEY and CDR2 is SVGAGI in the germline V gene. V trimming: 4 bases; J trimming: 5 bases; junction bases outside the gene matches: 4. This CDR3 has 13 residues. The CDR3 spells CASSLDRYYGYTF. The CDR3 nucleotides read TGTGCCAGCAGTTTGGACAGGTATTATGGCTACACCTTC.

The CDR3 sequence is CASSDRGAAGEKLFF. CDR3 coding DNA: TGTGCCAGCAGTGATAGGGGGGCCGCCGGGGAAAAACTGTTTTTT. The chain couples TRBV6-4 to TRBJ1-4; the D gene is possibly TRBD1 (6 bases). This CDR3 has 15 amino acids. Germline V gene lookup returns CDR1 MRHNA and CDR2 SNTAGT. The germline V and J ends were trimmed by 3 bases and 8 bases, with 16 bases remaining between them.

The chain carries TRBV10-2 and TRBJ2-1; D may be TRBD1 (5 bases). The CDR3 has 13 amino acids. The ends were cut back, 6 bases at V and 7 bases at J, with 13 bases in the middle. Germline loops: CDR1 WSHSY, CDR2 SAAADI. CDR3 amino acids: CASRDTSRNEQFF. DNA of the CDR3: TGCGCCAGCAGGGACACTTCTCGGAATGAGCAGTTCTTC.

For this clone: The junction and the germline gene differ at one end; a read error may be behind it. J is TRBJ2-7 and V is TRBV9; possible D gene TRBD2, 7 bases. In germline, CDR1 is SGDLS, CDR2 YYNGEE. The CDR3 consists of 15 residues. CDR3 in amino acids: CASSTVPGGSHEQYF. The CDR3 DNA is TGTGCCAGCAGCACTGTCCCGGGGGGCTCCCACGAGCAGTACTTC.

The rearrangement links TRBV25-1 to TRBJ2-6; tentatively, D is TRBD1 (5 bases). The germline V and J ends were trimmed by 6 bases and 2 bases, with 11 bases remaining between them. This CDR3 spans 15 amino acids. From germline, CDR1 is MGHDK and CDR2 SYGVNS. This CDR3 is CASSTTATGANVLTF. The CDR3 nucleotides are TGTGCCAGCAGCACGACAGCTACTGGGGCCAACGTCCTGACTTTC.

Only one count was recorded for this clone. V is TRBV5-1 and J is TRBJ2-2; 11 bases match TRBD1. The germline V gene has CDR1 SGHRS and CDR2 YFSETQ. Losses at the gene ends were 0 bases for V and 13 bases for J; bases not matched to a gene: 5. The CDR3 contains 14 residues. CDR3 sequence: CASSLAGQGAALFF. The CDR3 nucleotides are TGCGCCAGCAGCTTGGCCGGACAGGGGGCCGCGCTGTTTTTT.

This clone came up once. This chain uses TRBV5-8 with TRBJ2-3, with 11 bases aligning to TRBD1. The CDR3 has 15 amino acids. V lost 2 bases, J lost 8 bases, and 7 bases stayed unmatched. Germline V gives CDR1 SGHTS, CDR2 YDEGEE. The CDR3 sequence is CASSFPGTGGGTQYF. CDR3 nucleotide sequence: TGTGCCAGCAGCTTTCCCGGGACAGGGGGTGGTACGCAGTATTTT.

V usage is TRBV18 and J usage is TRBJ2-6; tentative D call: TRBD1 (5 bases). The length of the CDR3 is 15 residues. CDR1 and CDR2 from the germline V gene are KGHSH and LQKENI. V was trimmed by 3 bases and J by 1 base, leaving 7 bases between them. The CDR3 spells CASSPTGSGANVLTF. DNA for the CDR3: TGTGCCAGCTCACCTACAGGATCTGGGGCCAACGTCCTGACTTTC.

As to this clone: Mismatch with germline at one junction end may stem from a read error. The rearrangement joins TRBV20-1 to TRBJ2-7; D is unresolved. TRBJ2-5 explains the end of the DNA better; the J call may be wrong. The CDR3 has 10 amino acids. Germline CDR1 and CDR2: DFQATT and SNEGSKA (reference sequence). The CDR3 spells CSAPQGTQYF. CDR3 sequence (DNA): TGCAGTGCTCCCCAAGGGACCCAGTACTTC.